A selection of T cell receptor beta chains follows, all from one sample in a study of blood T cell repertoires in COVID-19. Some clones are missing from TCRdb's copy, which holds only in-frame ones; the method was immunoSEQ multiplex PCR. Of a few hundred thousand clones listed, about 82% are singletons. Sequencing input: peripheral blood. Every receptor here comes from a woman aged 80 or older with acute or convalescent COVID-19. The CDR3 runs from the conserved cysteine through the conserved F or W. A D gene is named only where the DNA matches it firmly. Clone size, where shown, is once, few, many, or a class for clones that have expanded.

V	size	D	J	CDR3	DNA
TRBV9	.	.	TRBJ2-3	CASSAQGLADTQYF	TGTGCCAGCAGCGCACAGGGTTTGGCAGATACGCAGTATTTT
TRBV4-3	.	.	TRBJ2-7	CASSASLYAYEQYF	TGCGCCAGCAGCGCTAGCCTCTACGCCTACGAGCAGTACTTC
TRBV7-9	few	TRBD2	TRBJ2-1	CASSVGTSALAEQFF	TGTGCCAGCAGCGTAGGGACTAGTGCGTTAGCTGAGCAGTTCTTC
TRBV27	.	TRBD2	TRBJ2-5	CASSFGLAGQETQYF	TGTGCCAGCAGTTTCGGACTAGCGGGTCAAGAGACCCAGTACTTC
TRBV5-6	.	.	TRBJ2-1	CASSLVLLSYNEQFF	TGTGCCAGCAGCTTGGTGTTACTCTCCTACAATGAGCAGTTCTTC
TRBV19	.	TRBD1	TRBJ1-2	CASSPDRADYGYTF	TGTGCCAGTAGTCCCGACAGGGCAGACTATGGCTACACCTTC
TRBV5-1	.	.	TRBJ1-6	CASSLGTDYSYNSPLHF	TGCGCCAGCAGCTTGGGAACCGACTACTCCTATAATTCACCCCTCCACTTT
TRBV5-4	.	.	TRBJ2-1	CASSLSVPTNEQFF	TGTGCCAGCAGCTTGTCAGTCCCCACGAATGAGCAGTTCTTC
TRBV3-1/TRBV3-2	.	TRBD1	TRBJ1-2	CASSLLDRLANYGYTF	TGTGCCAGCAGCCTCCTGGACAGGTTAGCTAACTATGGCTACACCTTC
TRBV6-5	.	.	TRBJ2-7	CASCTSMHEQYF	TGTGCCAGTTGTACTAGTATGCACGAGCAGTACTTC
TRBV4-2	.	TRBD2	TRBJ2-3	CASSQGTSGSLISSTDTQYF	TGTGCCAGCAGCCAAGGGACTAGCGGGAGCCTTATATCTAGCACAGATACGCAGTATTTT
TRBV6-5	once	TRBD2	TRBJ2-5	CAVAAGRRETQYF	TGTGCCGTCGCCGCCGGGAGGAGGGAGACCCAGTACTTC
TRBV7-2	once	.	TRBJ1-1	CASSLAAGRENTEAFF	TGTGCCAGCAGCTTAGCGGCAGGGAGGGAGAACACTGAAGCTTTCTTT
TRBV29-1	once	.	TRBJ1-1	CEAGDDTEAFF	TGTGAGGCCGGGGATGACACTGAAGCTTTCTTT
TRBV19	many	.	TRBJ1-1	CASMLSVNTEAFF	TGTGCCAGTATGTTGTCAGTGAACACTGAAGCTTTCTTT
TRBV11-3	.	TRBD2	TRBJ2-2	CASSFMKSGLAGGTGELFF	TGTGCCAGCAGCTTCATGAAATCCGGACTAGCGGGGGGGACCGGGGAGCTGTTTTTT
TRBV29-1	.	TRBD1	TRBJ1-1	CSVDEDRGMNTEAFF	TGCAGCGTTGACGAGGACAGGGGCATGAACACTGAAGCTTTCTTT
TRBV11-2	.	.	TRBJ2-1	CASSLQTSVGQFF	TGTGCCAGCAGCTTACAGACTAGTGTAGGGCAGTTCTTC
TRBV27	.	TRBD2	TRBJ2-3	CASSAQLAGGFYTQYF	TGTGCCAGCAGTGCCCAATTAGCGGGAGGTTTTTATACGCAGTATTTT
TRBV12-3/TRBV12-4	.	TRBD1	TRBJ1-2	CASSPDRVSGYTF	TGTGCCAGCAGTCCCGACAGGGTTAGCGGCTACACCTTC
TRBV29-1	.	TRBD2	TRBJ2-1	CSVVAGGEGEQFF	TGCAGCGTTGTAGCGGGAGGAGAGGGCGAGCAGTTCTTC
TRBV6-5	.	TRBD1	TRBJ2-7	CASSTGQEVPYF	TGTGCCAGCAGTACAGGACAGGAGGTCCCGTACTTC
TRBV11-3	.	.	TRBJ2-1	CASSLDRGALDEQFF	TGTGCCAGCAGCTTAGATAGGGGCGCCTTGGATGAGCAGTTCTTC
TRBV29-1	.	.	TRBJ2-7	CSTRTVGGLEQYF	TGCAGCACGCGGACAGTTGGGGGCCTTGAGCAGTACTTC
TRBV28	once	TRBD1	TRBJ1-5	CASSSAGTGDGQPQHF	TGTGCCAGCAGTTCAGCCGGGACAGGGGATGGACAGCCCCAGCATTTT
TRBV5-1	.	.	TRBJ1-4	CASSRADSTNEKLFF	TGCGCCAGCAGCCGCGCCGATTCAACTAATGAAAAACTGTTTTTT
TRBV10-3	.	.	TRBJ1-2	CAISGPGFGGYTF	TGTGCCATCAGTGGACCAGGCTTCGGTGGCTACACCTTC
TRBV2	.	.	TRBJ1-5	CASKVLQASNQPQHF	TGTGCCAGCAAGGTTTTACAGGCTAGCAATCAGCCCCAGCATTTT
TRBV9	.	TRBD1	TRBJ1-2	CASSVDPGGYGYTF	TGTGCCAGCAGCGTAGATCCAGGGGGGTATGGCTACACCTTC
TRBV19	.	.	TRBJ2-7	CASSIAGVSYEQYF	TGTGCCAGTAGTATTGCCGGGGTTTCCTACGAGCAGTACTTC
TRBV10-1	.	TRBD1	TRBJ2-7	CASSEAFSGQGLYEQYF	TGCGCCAGCAGTGAGGCCTTTTCTGGACAGGGGCTTTACGAGCAGTACTTC
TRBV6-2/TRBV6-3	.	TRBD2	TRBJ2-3	CASSRTRLAGQDTQYF	TGTGCCAGCAGTAGAACTCGACTAGCGGGGCAAGATACGCAGTATTTT
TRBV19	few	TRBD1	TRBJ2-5	CASSIDAGTAAETQYF	TGTGCCAGTAGTATCGATGCCGGGACAGCGGCAGAGACCCAGTACTTC
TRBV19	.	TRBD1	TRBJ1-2	CASRGQGAYGYTF	TGTGCCAGTCGAGGACAGGGTGCCTATGGCTACACCTTC
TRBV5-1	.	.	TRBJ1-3	CASSYGTPGNTIYF	TGCGCCAGCAGCTACGGGACTCCTGGAAACACCATATATTTT
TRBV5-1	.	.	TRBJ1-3	CASSLGGRPGRTGNTIYF	TGCGCCAGCAGCTTGGGAGGCCGGCCAGGGCGGACTGGAAACACCATATATTTT
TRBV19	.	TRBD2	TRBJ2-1	CASSPKQRLADHNEQFF	TGTGCCAGTAGTCCCAAACAGCGGCTAGCGGACCACAATGAGCAGTTCTTC
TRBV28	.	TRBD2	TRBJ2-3	CASSLAGSGMRTDTQYF	TGTGCCAGCAGTCTTGCCGGGAGCGGGATGAGAACAGATACGCAGTATTTT
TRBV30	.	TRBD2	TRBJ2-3	CAWSGTSGRMGTQYF	TGTGCCTGGAGTGGGACTAGCGGGAGGATGGGTACGCAGTATTTT
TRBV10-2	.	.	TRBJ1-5	CASSESAGSSNQPQHF	TGCGCCAGCAGTGAGTCAGCAGGGTCGAGCAATCAGCCCCAGCATTTT
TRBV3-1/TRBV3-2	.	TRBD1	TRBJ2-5	CASSQRPTGGEETQYF	TGTGCCAGCAGCCAAAGACCCACAGGGGGCGAAGAGACCCAGTACTTC
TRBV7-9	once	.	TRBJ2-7	CASSLMLGASYEQYF	TGTGCCAGCAGCTTAATGCTGGGGGCTTCCTACGAGCAGTACTTC
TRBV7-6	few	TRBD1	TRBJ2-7	CASSQGQGSYEQYF	TGTGCCAGCAGCCAGGGACAGGGGTCCTACGAGCAGTACTTC
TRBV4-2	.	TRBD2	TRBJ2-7	CASSQAGTSGYEQYF	TGTGCCAGCAGCCAAGCCGGGACTAGCGGATACGAGCAGTACTTC
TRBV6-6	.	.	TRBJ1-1	CASNARQNTEAFF	TGTGCCAGCAACGCCCGACAGAACACTGAAGCTTTCTTT
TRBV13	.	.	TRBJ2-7	CASSPYQGASYGQYF	TGTGCCAGCAGCCCGTACCAGGGTGCCTCCTACGGGCAGTACTTC
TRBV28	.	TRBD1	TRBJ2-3	CASSRQGVRDTQYF	TGTGCCAGCAGTCGACAGGGAGTCCGGGATACGCAGTATTTT
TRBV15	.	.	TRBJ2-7	CATSRGGTESSYEQYF	TGTGCCACCAGCAGAGGCGGGACAGAGAGCTCCTACGAGCAGTACTTC
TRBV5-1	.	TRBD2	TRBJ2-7	CASSEGLASSYEQYF	TGCGCCAGCAGCGAGGGACTAGCGAGCTCCTACGAGCAGTACTTC
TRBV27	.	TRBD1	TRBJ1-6	CATRGTGEHNSPLHF	TGTGCCACCCGAGGGACAGGGGAACATAATTCACCCCTCCACTTT
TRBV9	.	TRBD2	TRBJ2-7	CASSVEGLGGYEQYF	TGTGCCAGCAGCGTAGAGGGACTAGGTGGCTACGAGCAGTACTTC
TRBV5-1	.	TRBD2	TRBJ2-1	CASSGGLADYNNEQFF	TGCGCCAGCAGCGGGGGACTAGCGGACTACAACAATGAGCAGTTCTTC
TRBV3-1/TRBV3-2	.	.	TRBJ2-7	CASSQASLHYEQYF	TGTGCCAGCAGCCAAGCGAGCCTTCACTACGAGCAGTACTTC
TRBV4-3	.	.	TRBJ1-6	CASSQDPRQFPLHF	TGCGCCAGCAGCCAAGACCCTCGACAATTCCCCCTCCACTTT
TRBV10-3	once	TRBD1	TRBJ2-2	CAISEGGTGGPGELFF	TGTGCCATCAGTGAAGGGGGGACAGGGGGCCCCGGGGAGCTGTTTTTT
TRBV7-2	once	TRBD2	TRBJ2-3	CASSPERLAGASTDTQYF	TGTGCCAGCAGCCCCGAGCGCCTAGCGGGGGCTAGCACAGATACGCAGTATTTT
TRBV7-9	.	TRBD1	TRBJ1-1	CASSTTGVTEAFF	TGTGCCAGCAGCACGACAGGGGTCACTGAAGCTTTCTTT